The entry below gives a single T cell receptor beta chain sequence along with its context. The sample holds a few counts of this clonotype. The target of this receptor is not known. No base qualities exist here, and no much larger clone lies one base off it. Amplification of TCR beta CDR3 regions was carried out from RNA transcripts. The TCR CDR3 was subjected to a first round of RT-PCR using the HTBI primer set and the Qiagen OneStep RT-PCR kit. The libraries were constructed in a second round of multiplex PCR and then size-selected and purified. Paired-end sequencing of the libraries was performed with 100 bp reads on an Illumina HiSeq2000. Regarding the original processing steps: Raw data were processed with SOAPnuke, discarding reads with adapters, uncalled bases, mean Phred below 15, or no exact constant-primer or identifier match. High-quality paired reads were merged with COPE v1.2.5, and unique nucleotide sequences were defined as clonotypes. MiTCR v1.1 was used to align the clonotypes against IMGT TRBV, TRBD and TRBJ reference segments. Analysis was restricted to V-J combinations with a frequency above 0.0001, which covered roughly 99% of repertoires. The TCS score was defined as the ratio of F50 (clonal expansion) to E x V (chaos), calculated using BLOSUM62-based TCRdist between CDR3 peptides within each V-J. Welch's t-statistics and random forest reduced roughly 540 V-J features to some 14, which were used in a naive Bayes classifier (R e1071). In-frame beta chains were kept once TCRdb had trimmed the public reads at Q25 with fastp and called clones with MiXCR. For every CDR3 protein sequence, its rows merge into one entry that carries the most common genes and DNA. The V and J calls come from TCRdb's annotation, not from the publication. The sample profile shows approximately 300,000 distinct CDR3 sequences; roughly 20% of them were found once. The top ten hold just under 40% of the sample.

Trimming at the junction amounts to 1 base on V and 5 bases on J, and the germline ends lie 11 bases apart. From its cysteine to its phenylalanine, the CDR3 spans 14 amino acids. The read is trimmed to its CDR3 DNA, 42 bases read in frame from base 1. Based on the germline V gene, the CDR1 and CDR2 sequences are SGHDN and FVKESK. This sample is drawn from a study of T cells in Graves' hyperthyroidism and ophthalmopathy (dated by TCRdb to between 2018 and 2021). In terms of the full investigation: Peripheral blood samples were taken at initial diagnosis, before any treatment was given. TCR V-J signatures able to tell the groups apart were searched for in a discovery cohort of 95 or so patients, of whom under 45 had Graves' ophthalmopathy and more than 55 had stable Graves' hyperthyroidism. Whether ophthalmopathy could be predicted prospectively was tested in an independent validation cohort made up of under 20 hyperthyroidism patients plus 17 patients who later progressed to ophthalmopathy. The approximately 100 discovery patients were randomly divided into training and test sets at a 7:3 ratio. In addition, the study compared T-cell repertoires in thyroid tissue and in blood from roughly 6 Graves' hyperthyroidism patients. Following sampling, methimazole starting at 30 mg daily was given to hyperthyroidism patients, and high-dose intravenous methylprednisolone was given to ophthalmopathy patients. The paper describes TCR Vbeta CDR3 sequencing of 120 to 150 peripheral blood samples, made up of 43 ophthalmopathy patients, roughly 72 hyperthyroidism patients and 17 progressor patients. The research as a whole found: In validation, the model predicted progression to ophthalmopathy with approximately 71% sensitivity and around 72% specificity, a median of 6.5 months before onset. A model built on a 13 V-J signature distinguished ophthalmopathy from stable hyperthyroidism, reaching about 88% sensitivity and under 84% specificity in cross-validation and 80%/75% in testing. No statistical method was used to set the sample size in advance, and investigators knew the group allocation. Blood samples also contained most of the expanded thyroid clonotypes (frequency above 0.001), which suggests that blood repertoires may reflect thyroid immune responses.

In the ophthalmopathy patients, disease was moderately to severely active, with a Clinical Activity Score of 3 or more, a NOSPECS grade of 4 or more, and a duration of less than 3 months. The study excluded patients with uncontrolled infections, other autoimmune diseases, pregnancy or lactation. Diagnoses relied on clinical symptoms, serum thyroxine and TRAb, thyroid ultrasound and orbital computed tomography. PBMCs were isolated from about 10 ml of fresh peripheral blood by Ficoll-Paque density gradient centrifugation. Total RNA was extracted using Trizol reagent, and RNA quality was assessed on an Agilent 2100 Bioanalyzer.

Rearrangement joined TRBV14 to TRBJ2-5, with no confident D gene call. The specimen sequenced was blood. This receptor was identified in a man in his fifties or sixties with Graves' ophthalmopathy. The CDR3 has the sequence CASSQAPVRETQYF. The DNA reads TGTGCCAGCAGCCAAGCCCCCGTCCGGGAGACCCAGTACTTC.